The sequence of this TCR beta chain was determined in a study of T cells in localized non-small cell lung cancer. This clone came up a few times. What it binds is not known. Germline V gene data show CDR1 as MNHGY and CDR2 as SAAAGT. Germline trimming cut 4 bases from V and 2 bases from J; bases unmatched to any gene: 4. CDR3 length: 14 residues. Repertoires were generated with immunoSEQ multiplex PCR, while TCRdb's copy carries only in-frame clones and drops some. The sample has roughly 1,900 clones, 32% seen once. Study-level points and caveats: Longer survival (overall) was linked to higher T cell density in blood. Sequencing was limited to one tumor region, leaving the possibility of heterogeneity open. Uninvolved adjacent lung showed higher T cell clonality than tumor.

This sequence joins TRBV6-8 and TRBJ2-5; 7 nucleotides line up with TRBD2. The material sequenced was lung tumor tissue, taken before any cancer treatment. This TCR was recovered from a female donor over 55 with stage I squamous cell lung carcinoma. The CDR3, as DNA: TGTGCCAGCAGTTCACGCGGGGGACAAGAGACCCAGTACTTC. Translation: CASSSRGGQETQYF.